A single sample gave rise to the 6 T cell receptor beta chains below, sequenced in a study of cytomegalovirus exposure and HLA in healthy donors. PCR used 60 Vbeta primers and 13 Jbeta primers. Libraries were prepared by immunoSEQ multiplex PCR; TCRdb keeps only in-frame clonotypes and omits some of them. The data contain over 150,000 clones, around 80% of them singletons. Sequencing was done on a sample of PBMCs. The receptors derive from a human donor in good health.

This chain links TRBV27 with TRBJ2-3, with 9 nucleotides matching TRBD2. V gave up 2 bases and J gave up 7 bases; unmatched junction bases: 7. The CDR3 has 15 amino acids. Per germline, CDR1 MNHEY and CDR2 SMNVEV (reference sequence). This CDR3 reads CASSLAGGPVNTQYF. CDR3 in DNA: TGTGCCAGCAGTTTAGCGGGGGGGCCGGTAAATACGCAGTATTTT.

This sequence joins TRBV5-5 and TRBJ2-7; 8 nucleotides agree with TRBD1. Germline values: CDR1 SGHKS, CDR2 YYEKEE (reference sequence). This CDR3 region has 16 residues. The ends lost 4 bases at V and 7 bases at J; junction bases unmatched: 16. This CDR3 reads CASSVGRTGSLMEQYF. The CDR3 DNA follows: TGTGCCAGCAGCGTGGGGAGGACAGGGTCATTAATGGAGCAGTACTTC.

For this clone: The sample holds other DNA sequences that translate to the same CDR3. The rearrangement uses TRBV6-6 and TRBJ1-6; 8 bases map to TRBD1. The V segment lost 3 bases and the J segment 10 bases; nucleotides outside the gene matches: 5. The CDR3 consists of 14 residues. Germline-derived CDR1 and CDR2 are MNHNY and SVGAGI (reference sequence). CDR3 sequence (DNA): TGTGCCAGCAGTTATCAGGCAGGGGGCTCACCCCTCCACTTT. The encoded protein is CASSYQAGGSPLHF.

This clone was counted a few times. The rearrangement uses TRBV10-3 and TRBJ1-1; 7 bases fit TRBD1. This CDR3 contains 14 residues. Looked up from germline, CDR1 is ENHRY and CDR2 is SYGVKD. V lost 0 bases and J lost 4; bases outside the gene matches: 2. In nucleotides, the CDR3 is TGTGCCATCAGTGAGTCAAACAGGGGCACTGAAGCTTTCTTT. This gives the protein CAISESNRGTEAFF.

The chain uses TRBV9 and TRBJ2-5; 9 bases align to TRBD2. Trimming removed 0 bases from V and 4 bases from J; junction bases left unmatched: 7. CDR1 is SGDLS and CDR2 is YYNGEE in the germline V gene. CDR3 size: 16 residues. CDR3 in DNA: TGTGCCAGCAGCGTAGGGGCTAGCGGGGCGGGAGAGACCCAGTACTTC. Translation gives CASSVGASGAGETQYF.

The chain is built from TRBV4-1 and TRBJ2-3; 13 bases align to TRBD2. The junction had 9 bases not matched to a gene; V was cut back by 4 bases and J by 5 bases. Germline lookup yields CDR1 MGHRA and CDR2 YSYEKL. The CDR3 sequence is 17 residues long. CDR3 sequence: CASSPLLTSGGIDTQYF. CDR3 DNA sequence: TGCGCCAGCAGCCCTTTATTGACTAGCGGGGGGATAGATACGCAGTATTTT.